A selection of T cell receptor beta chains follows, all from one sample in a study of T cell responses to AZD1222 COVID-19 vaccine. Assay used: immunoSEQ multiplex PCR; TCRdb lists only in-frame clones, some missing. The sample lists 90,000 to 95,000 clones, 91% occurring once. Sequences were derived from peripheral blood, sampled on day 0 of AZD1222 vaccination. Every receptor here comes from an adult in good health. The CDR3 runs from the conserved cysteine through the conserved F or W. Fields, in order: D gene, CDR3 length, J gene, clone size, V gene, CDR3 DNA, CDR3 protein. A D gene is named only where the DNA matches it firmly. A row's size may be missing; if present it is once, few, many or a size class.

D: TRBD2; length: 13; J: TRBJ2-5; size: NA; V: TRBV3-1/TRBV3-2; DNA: TGTGCCAGCCAGCGGGGGGGCGGGGAGACCCAGTACTTC; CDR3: CASQRGGGETQYF
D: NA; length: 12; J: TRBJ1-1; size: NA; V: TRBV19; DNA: TGTGCCAGTAGTCCTCAGGGGTGGTCGGCTTTCTTT; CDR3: CASSPQGWSAFF
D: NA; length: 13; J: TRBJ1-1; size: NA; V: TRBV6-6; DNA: TGTGCCAGCAGCTACACGGGGGACACTGAAGCTTTCTTT; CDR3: CASSYTGDTEAFF
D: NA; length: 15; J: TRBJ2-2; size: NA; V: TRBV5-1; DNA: TGCGCCAGCAGCTTGGCCTACCTGAACACCGGGGAGCTGTTTTTT; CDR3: CASSLAYLNTGELFF
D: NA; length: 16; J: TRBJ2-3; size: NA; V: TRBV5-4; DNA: TGTGCCAGCAGCTTGCGGTTGGATAGCGGCACAGATACGCAGTATTTT; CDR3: CASSLRLDSGTDTQYF
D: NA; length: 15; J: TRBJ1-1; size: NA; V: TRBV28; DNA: TGTGCCAGCAGTTTTCCAGGGCCGCTGAACACTGAAGCTTTCTTT; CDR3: CASSFPGPLNTEAFF
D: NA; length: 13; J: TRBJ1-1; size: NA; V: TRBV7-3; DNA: TGTGCCAGCAGCTCGGACAGCAACACTGAAGCTTTCTTT; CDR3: CASSSDSNTEAFF
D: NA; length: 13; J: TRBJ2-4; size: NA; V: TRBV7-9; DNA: TGTGCCAGCCGACTAGAAGTCAAAAACATTCAGTACTTC; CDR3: CASRLEVKNIQYF
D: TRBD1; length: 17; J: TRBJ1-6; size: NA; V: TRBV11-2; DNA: TGTGCCAGCAGCCTTCGGATTACAGGGGCCCTAAATTCACCCCTCCACTTT; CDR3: CASSLRITGALNSPLHF
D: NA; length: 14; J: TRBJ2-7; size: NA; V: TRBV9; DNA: TGTGCCAGCAGCGTAGATAGGCTCTCCTACGAGCAGTACTTC; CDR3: CASSVDRLSYEQYF
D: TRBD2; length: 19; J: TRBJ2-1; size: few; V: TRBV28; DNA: TGTGCCAGCAGTTCTAGCCCGCCGTTCTTAGCGGGAAGTAGGAATGAGCAGTTCTTC; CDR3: CASSSSPPFLAGSRNEQFF
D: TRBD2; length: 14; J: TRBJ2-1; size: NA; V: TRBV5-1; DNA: TGCGCCAGCAGCAGGCGGGGGGGCGGCAATGAGCAGTTCTTC; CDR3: CASSRRGGGNEQFF
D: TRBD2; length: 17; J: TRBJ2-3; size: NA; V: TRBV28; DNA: TGTGCCAGCAGTCTCTTGGGACTAGCGGGAGCGGTTGGTACGCAGTATTTT; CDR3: CASSLLGLAGAVGTQYF
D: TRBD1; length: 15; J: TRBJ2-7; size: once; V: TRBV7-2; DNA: TGTGCCAGCAGCCTCGGACAGGGTATTCGGTACGAGCAGTACTTC; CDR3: CASSLGQGIRYEQYF
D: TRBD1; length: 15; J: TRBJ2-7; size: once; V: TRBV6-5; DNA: TGTGCCAGCAGAAGTCCGGGACAGGGTAACCACGAGCAGTACTTC; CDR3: CASRSPGQGNHEQYF
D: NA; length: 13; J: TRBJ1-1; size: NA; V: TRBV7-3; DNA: TGTGCCAGCAGCTTACGAGGGAACACTGAAGCTTTCTTT; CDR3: CASSLRGNTEAFF
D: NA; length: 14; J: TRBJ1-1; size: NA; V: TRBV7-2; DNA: TGTGCCAGCAGCTTAGGCCAAGGGAGCACTGAAGCTTTCTTT; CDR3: CASSLGQGSTEAFF
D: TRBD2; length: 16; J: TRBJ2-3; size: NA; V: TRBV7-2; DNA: TGTGCCAGCAGCTCAGGACTAGCGGGAGGCCAAGGCACGCAGTATTTT; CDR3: CASSSGLAGGQGTQYF
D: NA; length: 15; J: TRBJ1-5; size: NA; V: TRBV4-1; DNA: TGCGCCAGCAGCCAAGAGGGGGTGGGAGTTCAGCCCCAGCATTTT; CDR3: CASSQEGVGVQPQHF
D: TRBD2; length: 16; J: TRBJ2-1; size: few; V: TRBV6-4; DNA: TGTGCCAGCAGTGACTCGACTAGCGGGGGGGCCAATGAGCAGTTCTTC; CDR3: CASSDSTSGGANEQFF
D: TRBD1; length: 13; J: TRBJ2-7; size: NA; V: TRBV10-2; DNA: TGCGCCAGCAAAGGGACAGGGAATTACGAGCAGTACTTC; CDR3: CASKGTGNYEQYF
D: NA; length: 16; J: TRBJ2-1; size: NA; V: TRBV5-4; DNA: TGTGCCAGCAGCTTGGCCGGGTTTAGCGGCGGCAATGAGCAGTTCTTC; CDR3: CASSLAGFSGGNEQFF
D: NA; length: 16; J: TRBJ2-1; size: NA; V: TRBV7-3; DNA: TGTGCCAGCAGCTTAATGGGAGTAAGCTCCTACAATGAGCAGTTCTTC; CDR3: CASSLMGVSSYNEQFF
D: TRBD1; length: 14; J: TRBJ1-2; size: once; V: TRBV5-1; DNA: TGCGCCAGCAGCCCGCCGGACAGGAACTATGGCTACACCTTC; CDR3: CASSPPDRNYGYTF
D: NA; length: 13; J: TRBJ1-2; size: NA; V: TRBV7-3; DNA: TGTGCCAGCAGCTTAACGTCAGGGTCGGGCTACACCTTC; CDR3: CASSLTSGSGYTF
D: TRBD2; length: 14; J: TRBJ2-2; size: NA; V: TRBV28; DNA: TGTGCCACCGGGAGGCGGGAGGAGGCCGGGGAGCTGTTTTTT; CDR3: CATGRREEAGELFF
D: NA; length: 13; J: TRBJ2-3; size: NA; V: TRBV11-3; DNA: TGTGCCAGCAGCGGAGGCAGAACAGATACGCAGTATTTT; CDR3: CASSGGRTDTQYF
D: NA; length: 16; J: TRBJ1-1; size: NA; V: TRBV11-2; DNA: TGTGCCAGCAGCTTTTCTCCTGGGGGGGCCGAGACTGAAGCTTTCTTT; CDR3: CASSFSPGGAETEAFF
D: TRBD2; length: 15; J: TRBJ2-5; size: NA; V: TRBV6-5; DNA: TGTGCCAGCAGCCCGTTGACACTAGCGGAAGAGACCCAGTACTTC; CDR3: CASSPLTLAEETQYF
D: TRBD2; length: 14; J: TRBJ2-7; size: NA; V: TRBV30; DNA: TGTGCCTGGACTAGCGGGACTGTCTCGTACGAGCAGTACTTC; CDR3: CAWTSGTVSYEQYF
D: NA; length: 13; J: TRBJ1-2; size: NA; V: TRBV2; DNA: TGTGCCAGCAGTGATATGGGGTACTATGGCTACACCTTC; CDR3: CASSDMGYYGYTF
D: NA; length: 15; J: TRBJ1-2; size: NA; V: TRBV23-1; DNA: TGCGCCAGCAGTCAAGGGGATTCCCCGAGGAGTGGCTACACCTTC; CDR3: CASSQGDSPRSGYTF
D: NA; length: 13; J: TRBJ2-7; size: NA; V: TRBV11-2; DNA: TGTGCCAGCAGCTTAGCCCAATCCTACGAGCAGTACTTC; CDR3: CASSLAQSYEQYF
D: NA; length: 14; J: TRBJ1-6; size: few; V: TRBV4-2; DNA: TGTGCCAGCAGCGAGCGGTCCTATAATTCACCCCTCCACTTT; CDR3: CASSERSYNSPLHF
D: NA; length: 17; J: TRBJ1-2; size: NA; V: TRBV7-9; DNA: TGTGCCAGCAGCTTAGTTTCCTGGGGGAAGGAAAACTATGGCTACACCTTC; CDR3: CASSLVSWGKENYGYTF
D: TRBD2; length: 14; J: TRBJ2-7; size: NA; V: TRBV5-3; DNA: TGTGTCGCCCTGGAGGTAGCGGGGGCCTACGAGCAGTACTTC; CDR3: CVALEVAGAYEQYF
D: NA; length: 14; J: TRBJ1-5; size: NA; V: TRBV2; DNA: TGTGCCAGCAGTGCCGGCAGGGGCAATCAGCCCCAGCATTTT; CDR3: CASSAGRGNQPQHF
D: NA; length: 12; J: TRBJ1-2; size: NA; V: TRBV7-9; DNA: TGTGCCAGCAGCTTAGGGGGGGTCGGCTACACCTTC; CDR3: CASSLGGVGYTF
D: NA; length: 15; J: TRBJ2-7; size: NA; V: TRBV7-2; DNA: TGTGCCAGCAGCTTAGGGGGGGCGCCGGCCTACGAGCAGTACTTC; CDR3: CASSLGGAPAYEQYF
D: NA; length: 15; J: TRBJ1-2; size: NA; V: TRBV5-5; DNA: TGTGCCAGCAGCTTGGGGCCCTCAGGGAACTATGGCTACACCTTC; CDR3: CASSLGPSGNYGYTF
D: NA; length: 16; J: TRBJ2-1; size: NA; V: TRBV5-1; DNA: TGCGCCAGCAGCTTGTTGTCCGTAGGCGCATACAATGAGCAGTTCTTC; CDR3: CASSLLSVGAYNEQFF
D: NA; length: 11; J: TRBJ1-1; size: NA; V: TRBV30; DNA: TGTGCCTGGAGTGACAGCAGTGAAGCTTTCTTT; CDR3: CAWSDSSEAFF
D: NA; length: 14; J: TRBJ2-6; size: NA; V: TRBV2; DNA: TGTGCCAGCGGGGACATCTCTGGGGCCAACGTCCTGACTTTC; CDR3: CASGDISGANVLTF
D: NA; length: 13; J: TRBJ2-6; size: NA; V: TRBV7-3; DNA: TGTGCCAGCAGCTTAGGTGGGGCCAACGTCCTGACTTTC; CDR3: CASSLGGANVLTF
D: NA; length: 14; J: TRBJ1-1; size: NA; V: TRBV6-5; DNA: TGTGCCAGCAGTTTAACAGCAAAGAACACTGAAGCTTTCTTT; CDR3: CASSLTAKNTEAFF
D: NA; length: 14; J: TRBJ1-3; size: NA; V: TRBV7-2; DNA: TGTGCCAGCAGCTTTAAGGGCTCTGGAAACACCATATATTTT; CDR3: CASSFKGSGNTIYF
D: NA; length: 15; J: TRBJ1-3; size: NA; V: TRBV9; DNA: TGTGCCAGCAGCGTAGGGGCAATGGGAGGAAACACCATATATTTT; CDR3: CASSVGAMGGNTIYF
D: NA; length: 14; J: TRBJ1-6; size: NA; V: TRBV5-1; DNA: TGCGCCAGCAGCTTAGGGCTCCTTAATTCACCCCTCCACTTT; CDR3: CASSLGLLNSPLHF
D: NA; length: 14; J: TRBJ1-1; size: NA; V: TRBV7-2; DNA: TGTGCCGCCCGGGTATATCGGGGGGACACTGAAGCTTTCTTT; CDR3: CAARVYRGDTEAFF